This T cell receptor beta chain was identified during a study of cytomegalovirus exposure and HLA in healthy donors. Study findings and constraints: The study designated 164 TCR beta chains cytomegalovirus-associated. It was confirmed in vitro that a few of the CMV-associated chains were specific for CMV antigens.

Germline loops: CDR1 SGHRS, CDR2 YFSETQ. The germline V and J ends were trimmed by 0 bases and 3 bases, with 6 bases remaining between them. The CDR3 loop spans 14 amino acids. Of note for this clone: Its antigen is still unknown.

Produced via immunoSEQ multiplex PCR; TCRdb's table is partial and in-frame only. Counted here are 150,000 to 200,000 clones, roughly 91% occurring once; the ten biggest clones make up over 4%. The origin of this receptor is a man younger than 35 in good health and CMV-seropositive. Sequences were obtained from PBMCs. The chain couples TRBV5-1 to TRBJ2-2; D gene ambiguous. The CDR3 loop reads CASSLVSDTGELFF. CDR3 in DNA: TGCGCCAGCAGCTTGGTGTCCGACACCGGGGAGCTGTTTTTT.